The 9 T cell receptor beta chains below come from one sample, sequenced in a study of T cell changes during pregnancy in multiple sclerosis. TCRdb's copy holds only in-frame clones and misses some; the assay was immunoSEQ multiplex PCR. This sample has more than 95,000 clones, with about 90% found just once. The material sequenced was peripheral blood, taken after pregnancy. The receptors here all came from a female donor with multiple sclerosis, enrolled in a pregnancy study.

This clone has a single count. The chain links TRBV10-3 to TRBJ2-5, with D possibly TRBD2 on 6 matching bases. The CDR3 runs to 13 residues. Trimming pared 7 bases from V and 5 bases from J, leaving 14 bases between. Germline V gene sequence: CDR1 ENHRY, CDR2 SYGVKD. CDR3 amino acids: CAINPGGRETQYF. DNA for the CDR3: TGTGCCATCAATCCCGGGGGAAGGGAGACCCAGTACTTC.

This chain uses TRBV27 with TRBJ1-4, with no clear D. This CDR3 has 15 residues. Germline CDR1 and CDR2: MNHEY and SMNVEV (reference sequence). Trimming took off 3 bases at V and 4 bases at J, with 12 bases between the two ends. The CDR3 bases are TGTGCCAGCAGTTTTGGGTCAGGAATTAATGAAAAACTGTTTTTT. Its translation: CASSFGSGINEKLFF.

The CDR3 DNA sequence: TGTGCCAGCAGTTATGCGGGGGGAAACAATGAGCAGTTCTTC. Translation gives CASSYAGGNNEQFF. V is TRBV27 and J is TRBJ2-1, with 8 bases fitting TRBD2. The trim removed 4 bases at V and 5 bases at J, leaving 4 bases unmatched. The length of the CDR3 is 14 residues. CDR1 and CDR2 (germline): MNHEY, SMNVEV (reference sequence).

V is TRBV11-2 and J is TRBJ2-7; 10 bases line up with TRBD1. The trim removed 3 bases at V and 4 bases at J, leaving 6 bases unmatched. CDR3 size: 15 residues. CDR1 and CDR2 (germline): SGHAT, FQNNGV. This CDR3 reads CASSLMDRGVYEQYF. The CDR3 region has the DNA TGTGCCAGCAGCTTGATGGACAGGGGGGTTTACGAGCAGTACTTC.

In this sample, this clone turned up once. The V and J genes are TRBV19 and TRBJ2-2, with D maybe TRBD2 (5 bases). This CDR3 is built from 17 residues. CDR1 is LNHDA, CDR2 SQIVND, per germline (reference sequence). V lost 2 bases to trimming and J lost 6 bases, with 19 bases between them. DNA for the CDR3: TGTGCCAGTAGTATAAAGATTGGATCTAGCCTCGCCGGGGAGCTGTTTTTT. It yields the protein CASSIKIGSSLAGELFF.

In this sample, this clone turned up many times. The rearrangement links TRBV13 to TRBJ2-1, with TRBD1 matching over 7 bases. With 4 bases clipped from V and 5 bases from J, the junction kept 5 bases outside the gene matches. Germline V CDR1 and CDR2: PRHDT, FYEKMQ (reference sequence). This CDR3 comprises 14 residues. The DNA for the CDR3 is TGTGCCAGCAGCTCAGACAGGGACGACAATGAGCAGTTCTTC. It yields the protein CASSSDRDDNEQFF.

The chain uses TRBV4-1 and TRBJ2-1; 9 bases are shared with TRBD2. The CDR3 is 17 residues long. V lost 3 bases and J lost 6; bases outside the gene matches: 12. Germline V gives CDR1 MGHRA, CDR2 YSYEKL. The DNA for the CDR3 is TGCGCCAGCAGCCATGGACCCTTGGCGGGGGGGGTCAATGAGCAGTTCTTC. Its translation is CASSHGPLAGGVNEQFF.

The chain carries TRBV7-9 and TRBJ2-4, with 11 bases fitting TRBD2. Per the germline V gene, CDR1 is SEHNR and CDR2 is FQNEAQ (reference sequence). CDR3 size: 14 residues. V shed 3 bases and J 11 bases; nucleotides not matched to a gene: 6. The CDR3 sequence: CASSFSMGLAVQYF. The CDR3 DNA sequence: TGTGCCAGCAGCTTTTCCATGGGACTAGCGGTTCAGTACTTC.

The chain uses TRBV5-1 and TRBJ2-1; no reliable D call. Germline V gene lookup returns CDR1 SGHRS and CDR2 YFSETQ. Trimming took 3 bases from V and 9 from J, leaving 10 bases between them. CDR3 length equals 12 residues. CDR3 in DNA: TGCGCCAGCAGCTGGGCCCAAGGTGAGCAGTTCTTC. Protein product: CASSWAQGEQFF.